This is a list of T cell receptor beta chains from one sample in a study of CD8+ T cells in alopecia areata. Using immunoSEQ multiplex PCR, the repertoire was profiled, and TCRdb retains in-frame clones only, with some absent. Of tens of thousands of clones in the sample, 45% to 55% are singletons; the top ten hold approximately 18%. The sequenced sample was CD8+ T cells sorted from blood, obtained at week 0. The receptor set was obtained from a human donor with alopecia areata. CDR3s include the opening cysteine and the closing phenylalanine or tryptophan. Each record gives: J gene, D gene, V gene, clone size, CDR3 DNA, CDR3 protein. The D gene is left open where the match is weak. Size is stated for part of the rows, as once, few or many counts, or as a class when the clone is expanded.

TRBJ2-7	.	TRBV7-2	.	TGTGCCAGCAGCTTAGCATTCACCTACGAGCAGTACTTC	CASSLAFTYEQYF
TRBJ2-7	.	TRBV27	few	TGTGCCAGCAGTCCCGCGGGGCTGGGGGGCGAGCAGTACTTC	CASSPAGLGGEQYF
TRBJ2-3	.	TRBV29-1	.	TGCAGCGTTGGGTTGACTACCCCGGCCGCAGATACGCAGTATTTT	CSVGLTTPAADTQYF
TRBJ2-6	.	TRBV5-1	once	TGCGCCAGCAGTTTCTACCCATCTGGGGCCAACGTCCTGACTTTC	CASSFYPSGANVLTF
TRBJ2-1	.	TRBV6-6	medium-sized	TGTGCCAGCCGGAATGGGTGGAATGAGCAGTTCTTC	CASRNGWNEQFF
TRBJ2-3	.	TRBV9	.	TGTGCCAGCAGCGTAGGCCAGTTCCCCACAGATACGCAGTATTTT	CASSVGQFPTDTQYF
TRBJ2-1	.	TRBV5-1	.	TGCGCCAGCAAAGAGACAGTTTACAATGAGCAGTTCTTC	CASKETVYNEQFF
TRBJ2-3	.	TRBV5-6	once	TGTGCCAGCAGCTTGGGAGGGACTCCGCAGTATTTT	CASSLGGTPQYF
TRBJ2-3	.	TRBV29-1	.	TGCAGCGCCGGCTGGGCGGGGCGCACAGATACGCAGTATTTT	CSAGWAGRTDTQYF
TRBJ2-1	.	TRBV9	few	TGTGCCAGCAGCGTAGCGGCTAGAGAGTCCTACAATGAGCAGTTCTTC	CASSVAARESYNEQFF
TRBJ2-3	.	TRBV7-9	.	TGTGCCAGCAGCTCAATCCGAATACCAGATACGCAGTATTTT	CASSSIRIPDTQYF
TRBJ2-5	.	TRBV7-9	.	TGTGCCAGCAGCTCCCGGGAGTTCGGACAGTACTTC	CASSSREFGQYF
TRBJ2-1	.	TRBV7-9	.	TGTGCCAGCAGCTTGGGGGCCGGTGAGCAGCTCTTC	CASSLGAGEQLF
TRBJ2-5	.	TRBV4-1	.	TGCGCCAGCAGCCAGAAGGGATTGGGAGAGACCCAGTACTTC	CASSQKGLGETQYF
TRBJ2-7	.	TRBV7-9	.	TGTGCCAGCAGTTCCCTCTACGAGCAGTACTTC	CASSSLYEQYF
TRBJ2-5	TRBD1	TRBV5-1	few	TGCGCCAGCAGCTCCGGGACAGGGGGACAAGAGACCCAGTACTTC	CASSSGTGGQETQYF
TRBJ2-5	.	TRBV7-9	.	TGTGCCAGCAGCTTCCACAAGGTAGCCGCCTCCCCTGATAAAGAGACCCAGTACTTC	CASSFHKVAASPDKETQYF
TRBJ1-2	.	TRBV27	once	TGTGCCAGCAGTGCCTTGGGGGAAGAATATGGCTACACCTTC	CASSALGEEYGYTF
TRBJ2-2	TRBD1	TRBV19	few	TGTGCCAGTAGTAGGGCAGGGGGCAGAGAGGGGACCGGGGAGCTGTTTTTT	CASSRAGGREGTGELFF
TRBJ2-1	.	TRBV29-1	.	TGCAGCGCGGAAGTTGGGGGGGCCAATGAGCAGTTCTTC	CSAEVGGANEQFF
TRBJ2-2	.	TRBV19	.	TGTGCCAGTAGTATACACAACACCGGGGAGCTGTTTTTT	CASSIHNTGELFF
TRBJ2-7	.	TRBV27	few	TGTGCCAGCAGTTTCGTAGAGGGAAGCGAGCAGTACTTC	CASSFVEGSEQYF
TRBJ2-1	TRBD2	TRBV27	.	TGTGCCAGCTCCACTCGGGGGGGCTACAATGAGCAGTTCTTC	CASSTRGGYNEQFF